The rows below give T cell receptor beta chains drawn from one sample of a study of fetal regulatory T cell absence and autoimmunity. Sequenced by immunoSEQ multiplex PCR; TCRdb stores in-frame clones only, minus some. The sample has some 87,000 clones, 72% seen once. Source material: pancreas tissue. The receptors here all came from a male donor with IPEX syndrome. The CDR3 runs from the conserved cysteine through the conserved F or W. D genes are given only for firm matches. Not all rows give a size; the values are once, few, many and, for expanded clones, a class.

-,TRBV7-9,-,TRBJ2-7,TGTGCCAGCAGCTTAGTTGGGAGGCCCTCCTACGAGCAGTACTTC,CASSLVGRPSYEQYF
TRBD2,TRBV9,-,TRBJ2-1,TGTGCCAGCAGCGTATGGAGCGGGGGGAGATCCTACAATGAGCAGTTCTTC,CASSVWSGGRSYNEQFF
TRBD2,TRBV4-1,-,TRBJ2-7,TGCGCCAGCAGCCAAGATACAGGTCTAGCGGGATACGAGCAGTACTTC,CASSQDTGLAGYEQYF
TRBD1,TRBV19,-,TRBJ2-2,TGTGCCAGTAGCAGGACAGGGGGCACCGGGGAGCTGTTTTTT,CASSRTGGTGELFF
-,TRBV4-1,-,TRBJ2-5,TGCGCCAGCAGCCAATCTCGGGGGTTCGGAGAGACCCAGTACTTC,CASSQSRGFGETQYF
-,TRBV4-1,-,TRBJ2-1,TGCGCCAGCAGCCAAGGTCAAGCGGGTTACAATGAGCAGTTCTTC,CASSQGQAGYNEQFF
-,TRBV7-8,few,TRBJ1-5,TGTGCCAGCAGCTTCTTACAGGACAATCAGCCCCAGCATTTT,CASSFLQDNQPQHF
-,TRBV11-3,-,TRBJ2-7,TGTGCCAGCAGCTTTGCAGAAAAGCAGTACTTC,CASSFAEKQYF
-,TRBV7-6,few,TRBJ1-1,TGTGCCAGCACCCCGACAGACGTGAACACTGAAGCTTTCTTT,CASTPTDVNTEAFF
-,TRBV4-3,-,TRBJ2-2,TGCGCCAGCAGCCAAGTATTTGGGGAGCTGTTTTTT,CASSQVFGELFF
TRBD2,TRBV6-5,-,TRBJ2-3,TGTGCCAGCTCGTCGGGGGGGAGGGTCACAGATACGCAGTATTTT,CASSSGGRVTDTQYF
-,TRBV30,-,TRBJ2-7,TGTGCCTGGAGTGTAGGCAGTGCCTACGAGCAGTACTTC,CAWSVGSAYEQYF
-,TRBV27,-,TRBJ2-1,TGTGCCAGCACCGAGTGGGTTGGATCCTACAATGAGCAGTTCTTC,CASTEWVGSYNEQFF
TRBD1,TRBV29-1,-,TRBJ2-7,TGCAGCGTTGGGGACAGGGCCTACGAGCAGTACTTC,CSVGDRAYEQYF
-,TRBV5-4,once,TRBJ2-2,TGTGCCAGCAGCTTGGATCTGAACACCGGGGAGCTGTTTTTT,CASSLDLNTGELFF
TRBD1,TRBV6-5,-,TRBJ2-5,TGTGCCAGCAGACCTACAGGGGTAGGCCAAGAGACCCAGTACTTC,CASRPTGVGQETQYF
TRBD2,TRBV25-1,-,TRBJ2-5,TGTGCCAGCAGTGAGCGGGACTACGAAGAGACCCAGTACTTC,CASSERDYEETQYF
-,TRBV11-2,-,TRBJ1-2,TGTGCCAGCAGCCCGACAAAGAACGGGGCCTACACCTTC,CASSPTKNGAYTF
TRBD2,TRBV27,-,TRBJ2-1,TGTGCCAGCAGTTTGGTAGCGGGGTACAATGAGCAGTTCTTC,CASSLVAGYNEQFF
TRBD1,TRBV7-6,-,TRBJ2-7,TGTGCCAGCAGCTTACGGGACAGCTACGAGCAGTACTTC,CASSLRDSYEQYF
TRBD2,TRBV7-8,-,TRBJ2-7,TGTGCCAGCAGCCCCGGGACTAGCGGGGGAACCTCCGGGGAGCAGTACTTC,CASSPGTSGGTSGEQYF
-,TRBV5-6,few,TRBJ2-7,TGTGCCAGCAGTTACGGACTGGGGGAGCAGTACTTC,CASSYGLGEQYF
TRBD2,TRBV5-1,few,TRBJ2-1,TGCGCCAGCAGCTTGCACAGGACTAGCGTCCCCAATGAGCAGTTCTTC,CASSLHRTSVPNEQFF
-,TRBV5-1,once,TRBJ2-2,TGCGCCAGCAGCTTGGCGGCGGGGAACACCGGGGAGCTGTTTTTT,CASSLAAGNTGELFF
-,TRBV27,-,TRBJ1-1,TGTGCCAGCAGTTCCATCGCTGTTATGAACACTGAAGCTTTCTTT,CASSSIAVMNTEAFF
TRBD1,TRBV29-1,few,TRBJ1-5,TGCAGCGTTCCTGGACAGGCTTATAGCAATCAGCCCCAGCATTTT,CSVPGQAYSNQPQHF
-,TRBV25-1,once,TRBJ1-1,TGTGCCAGCAGTGAATCTTACGGGGGCACTGAAGCTTTCTTT,CASSESYGGTEAFF
-,TRBV6-5,-,TRBJ1-1,TGTGCCAGCAGTAGGGGGGGGATCACTGAAGCTTTCTTT,CASSRGGITEAFF
TRBD2,TRBV7-2,-,TRBJ2-2,TGTGCCAGCAGCCCACACCTATTTAGCGGGGTGAACACCGGGGAGCTGTTTTTT,CASSPHLFSGVNTGELFF
TRBD1,TRBV27,-,TRBJ1-2,TGTGCCAGCAGACCGACAGGGTCCTATGGCTACACCTTC,CASRPTGSYGYTF
-,TRBV7-8,-,TRBJ2-3,TGTGCCAGCAGCCTCGGAGTCCGTCGCACAGATACGCAGTATTTT,CASSLGVRRTDTQYF